This T cell receptor (beta chain) was sequenced for a study of sequential checkpoint blockade in melanoma. TCRdb's copy holds only in-frame clones and misses some; the assay was immunoSEQ multiplex PCR. The table has 35,000 to 45,000 clones, over 75% seen once. V was shortened by 4 bases and J by 1 base, with 11 bases between the two germline ends. The CDR3 loop spans 14 amino acids. CDR1 is MGHRA, CDR2 YSYEKL, per germline. Sample treatment: randomized to nivolumab then ipilimumab (arm A) or the reverse (arm B). None of the patients previously received DNA-damaging chemotherapy. The clonotype comes from a human donor with melanoma. The rearrangement links TRBV4-1 to TRBJ2-7, with D possibly matching TRBD1 (5 bases). Sequences were derived from CD8+ T cells sorted from blood (inferred from file names), sampled from a patient given nivolumab and ipilimumab in sequence. The CDR3: CASSLSSGSYEQYF. CDR3 coding DNA: TGCGCCAGCAGCCTCTCCTCAGGGTCCTACGAGCAGTACTTC.